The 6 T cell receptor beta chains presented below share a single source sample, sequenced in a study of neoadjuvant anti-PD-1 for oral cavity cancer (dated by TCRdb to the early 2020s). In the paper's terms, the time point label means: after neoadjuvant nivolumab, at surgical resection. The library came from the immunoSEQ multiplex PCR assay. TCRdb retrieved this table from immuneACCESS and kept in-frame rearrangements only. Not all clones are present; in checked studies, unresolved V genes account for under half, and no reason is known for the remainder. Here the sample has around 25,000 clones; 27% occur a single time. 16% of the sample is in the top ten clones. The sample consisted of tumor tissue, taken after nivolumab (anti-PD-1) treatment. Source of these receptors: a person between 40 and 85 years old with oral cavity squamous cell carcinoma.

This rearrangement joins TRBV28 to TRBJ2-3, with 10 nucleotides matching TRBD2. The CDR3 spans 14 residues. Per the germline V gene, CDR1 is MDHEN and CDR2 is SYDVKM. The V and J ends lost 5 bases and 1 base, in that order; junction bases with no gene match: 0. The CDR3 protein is CASSLAGGTDTQYF. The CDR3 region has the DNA TGTGCCAGCAGTCTAGCGGGAGGCACAGATACGCAGTATTTT.

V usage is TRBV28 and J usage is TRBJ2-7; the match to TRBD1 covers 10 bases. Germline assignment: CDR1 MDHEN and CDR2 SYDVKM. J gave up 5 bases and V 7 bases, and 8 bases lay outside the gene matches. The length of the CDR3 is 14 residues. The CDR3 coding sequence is TGTGCCAGCACCCCGGGACAGGGGACGGACGAGCAGTACTTC. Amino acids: CASTPGQGTDEQYF.

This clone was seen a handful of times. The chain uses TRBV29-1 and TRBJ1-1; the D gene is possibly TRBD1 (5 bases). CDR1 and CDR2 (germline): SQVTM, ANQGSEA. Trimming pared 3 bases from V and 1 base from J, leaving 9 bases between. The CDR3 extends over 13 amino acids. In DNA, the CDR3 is TGCAGCGTTGAGGGGGGTAGGAACACTGAAGCTTTCTTT. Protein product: CSVEGGRNTEAFF.

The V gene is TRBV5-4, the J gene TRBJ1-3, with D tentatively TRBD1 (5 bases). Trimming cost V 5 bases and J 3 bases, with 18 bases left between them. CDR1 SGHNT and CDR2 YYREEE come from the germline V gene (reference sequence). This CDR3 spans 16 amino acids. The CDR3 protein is CASSIFQTGGGNTIYF. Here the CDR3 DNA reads TGTGCCAGCAGTATTTTCCAGACTGGGGGTGGAAACACCATATATTTT.

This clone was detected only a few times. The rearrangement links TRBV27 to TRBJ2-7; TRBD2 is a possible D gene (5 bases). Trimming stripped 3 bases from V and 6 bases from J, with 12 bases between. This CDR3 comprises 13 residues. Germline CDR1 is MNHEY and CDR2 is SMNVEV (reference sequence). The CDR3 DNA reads TGTGCCAGCAGTTTTGGTATCCGGGGCGAGCAGTACTTC. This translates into CASSFGIRGEQYF.

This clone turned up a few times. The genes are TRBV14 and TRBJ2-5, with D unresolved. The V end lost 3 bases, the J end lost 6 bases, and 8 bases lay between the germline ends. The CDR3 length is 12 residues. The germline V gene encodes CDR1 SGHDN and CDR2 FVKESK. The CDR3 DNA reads TGTGCCAGCAGCCAGTATCGACAGACCCAGTACTTC. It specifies CASSQYRQTQYF.